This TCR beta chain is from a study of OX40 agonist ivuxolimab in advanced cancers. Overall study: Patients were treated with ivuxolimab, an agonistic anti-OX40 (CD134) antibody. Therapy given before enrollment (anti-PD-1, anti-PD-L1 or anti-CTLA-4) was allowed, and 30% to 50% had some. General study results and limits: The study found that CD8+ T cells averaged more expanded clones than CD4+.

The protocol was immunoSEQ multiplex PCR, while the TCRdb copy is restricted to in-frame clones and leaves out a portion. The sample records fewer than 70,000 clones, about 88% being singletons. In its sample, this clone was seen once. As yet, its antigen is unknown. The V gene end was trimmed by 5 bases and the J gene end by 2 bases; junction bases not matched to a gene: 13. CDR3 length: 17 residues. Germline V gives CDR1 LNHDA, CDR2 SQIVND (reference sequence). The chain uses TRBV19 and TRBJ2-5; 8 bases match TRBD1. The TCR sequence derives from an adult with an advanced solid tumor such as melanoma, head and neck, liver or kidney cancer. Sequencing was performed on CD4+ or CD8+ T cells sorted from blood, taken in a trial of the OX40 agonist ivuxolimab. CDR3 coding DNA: TGTGCCAGTAGTCCCACGACAGGGGTCCCCCTACAAGAGACCCAGTACTTC. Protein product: CASSPTTGVPLQETQYF.